This T cell receptor (beta chain) is from a study of response to subunit inactivated influenza vaccine (dated by TCRdb to the late 2010s). The study in broad terms: To follow how T cells responded to a trivalent subunit inactivated influenza vaccine, the researchers relied on deep quantitative profiling of the T cell receptor repertoire.

The sample's time point label, in plain terms: around 42 days after influenza vaccine administration. Results and caveats for the whole study, not just this receptor: It was suggested by the authors that each seasonal influenza vaccination may recruit only a limited number of new T cells.

Receptors were amplified or captured by RT-PCR. TCRdb lists the instrument as Illumina HiSeq 2500. Clones were called with MiXCR by TCRdb after fastp trimmed the public reads at Q25, and only in-frame beta chains were retained. All rows with the same CDR3 protein become a single entry with the most common DNA and genes. The sample table contains about 500,000 distinct CDR3 sequences; only one count was recorded for 10% to 15% of them. The ten largest account for around 13% of the sample. This clonotype was counted a few times. Its binding antigen is unknown. No per-base quality is available; no much larger clone lies one base away. Trimming removed 0 bases from V and 2 bases from J; the gene matches leave 3 bases unexplained. The CDR3 numbers 16 residues from cysteine through phenylalanine. Only the CDR3 DNA is retained, 48 bases long and in frame from the first base. Via the germline V gene, CDR1 is MGHDK and CDR2 SYGVNS.

The sequence links TRBV25-1 to TRBJ2-3, and 9 junctional nucleotides match TRBD2. Sequenced here: PBMCs from blood, sampled more than 35 days after vaccination. The clonotype was recovered from a man between 45 and 60 years old who received an inactivated influenza vaccine. Donor details come from another sample of the same person, matched by shared clones. The nucleotide sequence is TGTGCCAGCAGTGAATACAGCGGGAGGTTCACAGATACGCAGTATTTT. It specifies CASSEYSGRFTDTQYF.